This note documents a single T cell receptor beta chain sequence. The antigen is undetermined. Other DNA sequences within the sample encode an identical CDR3. The data belong to a study of cytomegalovirus exposure and HLA in healthy donors. Whole-study findings and limits: There was a cluster of highly shared sequence variants that was likely a sequencing artifact. A later examination showed that TCR association rates differed by HLA locus, with DRB1 most and HLA-C fewest. Accounts indicate the classifier identified cytomegalovirus status with strong specificity and sensitivity. A link between a missense DCLRE1C variant and TCR beta V- and J-gene trimming emerged from a later analysis.

PCR employed 60 Vbeta and 13 Jbeta primers. The repertoire was sequenced with immunoSEQ multiplex PCR; TCRdb's copy has only in-frame clones and lacks some. Of 150,000 to 200,000 clones in the sample, about 90% are singletons; the top ten hold 0.2% to 0.3%. Germline CDR1 MNHEY, CDR2 SMNVEV (reference sequence). With 2 bases removed from V and 4 bases from J, the gap between germline ends came to 9 bases. This CDR3 has 14 residues. Specimen: PBMCs. The chain recombines TRBV27 with TRBJ2-4; no clear D. This clonotype originated in a girl under three years old in good health and CMV-seronegative. The CDR3 loop reads CASSLIYGKNIQYF. In DNA, the CDR3 is TGTGCCAGCAGTTTAATTTACGGTAAAAACATTCAGTACTTC.